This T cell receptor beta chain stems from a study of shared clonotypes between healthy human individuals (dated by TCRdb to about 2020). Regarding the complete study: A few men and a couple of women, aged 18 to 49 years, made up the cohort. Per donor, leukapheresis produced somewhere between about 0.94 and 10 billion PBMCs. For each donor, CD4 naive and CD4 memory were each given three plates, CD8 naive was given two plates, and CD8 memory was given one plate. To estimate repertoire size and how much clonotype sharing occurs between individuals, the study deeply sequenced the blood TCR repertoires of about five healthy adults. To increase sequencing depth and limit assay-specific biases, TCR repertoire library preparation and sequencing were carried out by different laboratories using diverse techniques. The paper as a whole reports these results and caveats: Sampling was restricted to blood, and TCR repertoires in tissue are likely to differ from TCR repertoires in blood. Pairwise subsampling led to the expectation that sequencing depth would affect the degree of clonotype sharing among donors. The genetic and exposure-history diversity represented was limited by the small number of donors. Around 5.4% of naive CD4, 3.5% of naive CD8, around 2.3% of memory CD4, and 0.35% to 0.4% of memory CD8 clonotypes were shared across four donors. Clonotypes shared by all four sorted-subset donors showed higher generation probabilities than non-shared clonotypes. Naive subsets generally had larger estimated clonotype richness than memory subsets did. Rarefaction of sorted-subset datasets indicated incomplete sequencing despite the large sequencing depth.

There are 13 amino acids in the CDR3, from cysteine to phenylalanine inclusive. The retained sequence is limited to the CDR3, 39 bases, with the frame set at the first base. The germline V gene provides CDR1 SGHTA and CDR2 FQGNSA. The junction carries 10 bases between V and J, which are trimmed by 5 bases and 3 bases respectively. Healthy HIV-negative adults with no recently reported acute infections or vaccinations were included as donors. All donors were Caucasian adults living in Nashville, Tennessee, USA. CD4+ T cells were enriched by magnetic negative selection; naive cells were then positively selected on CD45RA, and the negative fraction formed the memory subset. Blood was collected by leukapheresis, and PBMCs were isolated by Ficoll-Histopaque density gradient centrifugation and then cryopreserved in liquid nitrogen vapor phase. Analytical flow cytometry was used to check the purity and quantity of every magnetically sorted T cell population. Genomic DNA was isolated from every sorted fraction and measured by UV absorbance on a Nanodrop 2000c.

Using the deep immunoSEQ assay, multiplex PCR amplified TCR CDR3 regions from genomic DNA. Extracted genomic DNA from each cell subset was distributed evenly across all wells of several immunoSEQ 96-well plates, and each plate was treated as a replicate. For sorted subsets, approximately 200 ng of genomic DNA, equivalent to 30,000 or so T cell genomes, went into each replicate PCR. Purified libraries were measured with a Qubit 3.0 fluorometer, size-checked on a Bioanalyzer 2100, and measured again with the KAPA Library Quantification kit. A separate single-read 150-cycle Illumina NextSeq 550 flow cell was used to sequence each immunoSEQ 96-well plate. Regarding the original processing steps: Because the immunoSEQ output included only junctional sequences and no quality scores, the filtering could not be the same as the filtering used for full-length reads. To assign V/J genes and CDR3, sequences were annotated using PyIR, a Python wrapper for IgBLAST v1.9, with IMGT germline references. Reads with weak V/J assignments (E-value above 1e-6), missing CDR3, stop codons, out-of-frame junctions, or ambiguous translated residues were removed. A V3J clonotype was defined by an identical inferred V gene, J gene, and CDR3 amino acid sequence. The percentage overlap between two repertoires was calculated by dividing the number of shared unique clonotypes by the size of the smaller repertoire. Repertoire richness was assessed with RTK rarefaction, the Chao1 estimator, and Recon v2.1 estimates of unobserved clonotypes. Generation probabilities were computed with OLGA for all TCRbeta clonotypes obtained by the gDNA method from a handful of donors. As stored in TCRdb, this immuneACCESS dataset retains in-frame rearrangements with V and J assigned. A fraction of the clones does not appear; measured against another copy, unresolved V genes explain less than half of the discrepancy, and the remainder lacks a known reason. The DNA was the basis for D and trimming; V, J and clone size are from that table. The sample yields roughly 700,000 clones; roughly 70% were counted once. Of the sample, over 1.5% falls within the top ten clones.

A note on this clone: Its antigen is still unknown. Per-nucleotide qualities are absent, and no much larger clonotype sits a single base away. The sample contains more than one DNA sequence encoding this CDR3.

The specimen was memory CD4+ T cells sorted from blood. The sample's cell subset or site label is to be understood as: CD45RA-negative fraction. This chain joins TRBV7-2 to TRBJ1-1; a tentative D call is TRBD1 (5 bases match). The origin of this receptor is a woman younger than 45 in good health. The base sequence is TGTGCCAGCAGCCGACAGAGAGACACTGAAGCTTTCTTT. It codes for CASSRQRDTEAFF.